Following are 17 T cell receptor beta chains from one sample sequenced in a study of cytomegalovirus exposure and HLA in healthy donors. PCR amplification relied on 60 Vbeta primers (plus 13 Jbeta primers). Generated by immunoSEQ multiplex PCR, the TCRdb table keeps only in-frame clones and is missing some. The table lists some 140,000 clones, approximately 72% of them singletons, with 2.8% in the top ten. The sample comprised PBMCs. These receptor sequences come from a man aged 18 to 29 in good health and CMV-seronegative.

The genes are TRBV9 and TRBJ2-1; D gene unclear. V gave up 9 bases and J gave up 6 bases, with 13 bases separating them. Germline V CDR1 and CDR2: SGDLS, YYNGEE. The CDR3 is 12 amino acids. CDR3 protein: CATEPLRNEQFF. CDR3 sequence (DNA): TGTGCCACCGAGCCCCTTCGCAATGAGCAGTTCTTC.

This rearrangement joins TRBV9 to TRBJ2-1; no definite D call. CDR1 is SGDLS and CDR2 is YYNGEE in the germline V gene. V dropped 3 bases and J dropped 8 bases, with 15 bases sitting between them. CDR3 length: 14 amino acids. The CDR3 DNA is TGTGCCAGCAGCGCTGTTCCCCGGTCGGATGAGCAGTTCTTC. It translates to CASSAVPRSDEQFF.

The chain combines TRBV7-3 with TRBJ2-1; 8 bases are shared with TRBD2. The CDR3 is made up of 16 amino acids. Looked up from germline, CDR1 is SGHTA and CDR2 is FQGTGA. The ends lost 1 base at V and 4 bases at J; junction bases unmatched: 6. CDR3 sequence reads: CASSLNGGGRYNEQFF. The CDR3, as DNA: TGTGCCAGCAGCTTAAACGGCGGGGGGCGTTACAATGAGCAGTTCTTC.

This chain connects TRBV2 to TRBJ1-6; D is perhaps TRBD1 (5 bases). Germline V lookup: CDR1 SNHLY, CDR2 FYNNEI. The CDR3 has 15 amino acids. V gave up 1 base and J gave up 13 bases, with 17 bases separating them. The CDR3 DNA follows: TGTGCCAGCAGTGAAGTCCGGGACTATCGGGTCCCCCTCCACTTT. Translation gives CASSEVRDYRVPLHF.

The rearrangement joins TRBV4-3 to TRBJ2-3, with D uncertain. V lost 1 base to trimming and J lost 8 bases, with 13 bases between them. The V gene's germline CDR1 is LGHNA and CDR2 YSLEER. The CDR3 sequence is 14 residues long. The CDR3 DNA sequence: TGCGCCAGCAGCCAAGCCGAAAGAAGAGGTACGCAGTATTTT. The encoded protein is CASSQAERRGTQYF.

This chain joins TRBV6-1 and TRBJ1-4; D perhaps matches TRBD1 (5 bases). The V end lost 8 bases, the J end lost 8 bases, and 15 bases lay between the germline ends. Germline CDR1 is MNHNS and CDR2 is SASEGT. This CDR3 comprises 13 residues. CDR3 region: CASGNRSSEKLFF. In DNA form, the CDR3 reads TGTGCCAGCGGGAACAGGTCGTCCGAAAAACTGTTTTTT.

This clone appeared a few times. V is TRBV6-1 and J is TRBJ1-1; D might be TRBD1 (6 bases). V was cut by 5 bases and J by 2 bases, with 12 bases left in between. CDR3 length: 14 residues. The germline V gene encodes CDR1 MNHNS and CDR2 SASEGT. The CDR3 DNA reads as TGTGCCAGCAGTCATTTAGGGGGAAACACTGAAGCTTTCTTT. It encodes CASSHLGGNTEAFF.

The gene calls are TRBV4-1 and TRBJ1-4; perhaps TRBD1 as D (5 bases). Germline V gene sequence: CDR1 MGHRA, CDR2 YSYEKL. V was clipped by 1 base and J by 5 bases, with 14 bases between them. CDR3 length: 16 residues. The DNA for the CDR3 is TGCGCCAGCAGCCAAGTTTGGGGGGGGAGGAATGAAAAACTGTTTTTT. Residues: CASSQVWGGRNEKLFF.

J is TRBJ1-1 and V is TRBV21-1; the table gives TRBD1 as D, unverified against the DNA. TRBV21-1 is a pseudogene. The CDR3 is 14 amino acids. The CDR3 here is CARNYRESNTEAFF. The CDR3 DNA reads TGTGCCAGGAATTACAGGGAGTCGAACACTGAAGCTTTCTTT.

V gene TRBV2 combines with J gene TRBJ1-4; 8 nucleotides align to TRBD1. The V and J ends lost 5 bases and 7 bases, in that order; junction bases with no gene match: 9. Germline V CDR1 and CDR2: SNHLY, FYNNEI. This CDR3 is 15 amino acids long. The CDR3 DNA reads TGTGCCAGCAGTTACGATCAGGGGGCCGGTGAAAAACTGTTTTTT. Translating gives CASSYDQGAGEKLFF. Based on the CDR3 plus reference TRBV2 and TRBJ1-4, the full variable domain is EPEVTQTPSHQVTQMGQEVILRCVPISNHLYFYWYRQILGQKVEFLVSFYNNEISEKSEIFDDQFSVERPDGSNFTLKIRSTKLEDSAMYFCASSYDQGAGEKLFFGSGTQLSVL.

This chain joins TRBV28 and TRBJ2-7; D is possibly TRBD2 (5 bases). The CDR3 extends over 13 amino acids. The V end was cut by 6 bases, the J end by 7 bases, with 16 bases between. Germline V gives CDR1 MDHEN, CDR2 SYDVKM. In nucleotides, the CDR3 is TGTGCCAGCAGACAAGACTCTACGGGGGAGCAGTACGTC. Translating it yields CASRQDSTGEQYV.

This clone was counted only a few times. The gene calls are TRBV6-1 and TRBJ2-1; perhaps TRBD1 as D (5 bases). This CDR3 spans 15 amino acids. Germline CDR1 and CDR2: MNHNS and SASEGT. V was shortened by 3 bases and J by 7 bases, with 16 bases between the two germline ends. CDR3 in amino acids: CASSEGRAGWNEQFF. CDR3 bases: TGTGCCAGCAGTGAGGGAAGGGCAGGGTGGAATGAGCAGTTCTTC.

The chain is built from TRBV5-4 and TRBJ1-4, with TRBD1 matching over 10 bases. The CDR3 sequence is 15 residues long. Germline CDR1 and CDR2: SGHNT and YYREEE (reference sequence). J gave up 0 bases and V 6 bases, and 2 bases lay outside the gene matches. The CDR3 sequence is CASKGQGTTNEKLFF. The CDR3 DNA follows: TGTGCCAGCAAGGGACAGGGGACAACTAATGAAAAACTGTTTTTT.

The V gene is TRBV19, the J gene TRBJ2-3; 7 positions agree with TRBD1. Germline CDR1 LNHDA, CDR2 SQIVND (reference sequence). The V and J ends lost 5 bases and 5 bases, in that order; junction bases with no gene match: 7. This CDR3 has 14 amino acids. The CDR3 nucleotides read TGTGCCAGTAGTCCCGGACAGGTCCAAGATACGCAGTATTTT. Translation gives CASSPGQVQDTQYF.

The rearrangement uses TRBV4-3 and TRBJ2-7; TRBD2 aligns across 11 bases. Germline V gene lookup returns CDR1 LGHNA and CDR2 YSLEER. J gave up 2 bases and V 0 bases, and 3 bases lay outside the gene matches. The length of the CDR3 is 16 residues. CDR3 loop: CASSQDHSGGAYEQYF. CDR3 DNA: TGCGCCAGCAGCCAAGACCATAGCGGGGGGGCCTACGAGCAGTACTTC.

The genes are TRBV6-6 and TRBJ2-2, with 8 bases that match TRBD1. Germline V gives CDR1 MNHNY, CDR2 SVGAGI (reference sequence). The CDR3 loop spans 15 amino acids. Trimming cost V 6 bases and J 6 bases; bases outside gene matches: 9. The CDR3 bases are TGTGCCAGCAGCCCCGACAGGGGAACGGCCGGGGAGCTGTTTTTT. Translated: CASSPDRGTAGELFF.

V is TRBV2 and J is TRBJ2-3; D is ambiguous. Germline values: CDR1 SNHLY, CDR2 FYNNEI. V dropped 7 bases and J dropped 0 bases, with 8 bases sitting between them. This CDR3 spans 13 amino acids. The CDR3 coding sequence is TGTGCCAGCATCCGGAGTAGCACAGATACGCAGTATTTT. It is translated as CASIRSSTDTQYF.